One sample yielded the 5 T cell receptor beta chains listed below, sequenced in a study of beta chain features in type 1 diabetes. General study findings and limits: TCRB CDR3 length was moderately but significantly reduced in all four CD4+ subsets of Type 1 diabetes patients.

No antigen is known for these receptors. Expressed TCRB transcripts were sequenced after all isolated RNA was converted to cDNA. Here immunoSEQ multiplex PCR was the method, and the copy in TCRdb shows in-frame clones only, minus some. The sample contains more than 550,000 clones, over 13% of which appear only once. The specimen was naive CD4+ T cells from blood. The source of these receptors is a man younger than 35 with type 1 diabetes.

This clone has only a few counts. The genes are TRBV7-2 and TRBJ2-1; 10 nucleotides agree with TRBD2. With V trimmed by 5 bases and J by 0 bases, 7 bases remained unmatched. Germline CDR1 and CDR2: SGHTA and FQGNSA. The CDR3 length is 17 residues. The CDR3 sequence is CASSPRASGGSYNEQFF. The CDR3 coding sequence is TGTGCCAGCAGCCCGCGGGCTAGCGGGGGCTCCTACAATGAGCAGTTCTTC. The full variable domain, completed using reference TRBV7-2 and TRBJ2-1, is GAGVSQSPSNKVTEKGKDVELRCDPISGHTALYWYRQSLGQGLEFLIYFQGNSAPDKSGLPSDRFSAERTGGSVSTLTIQRTQQEDSAVYLCASSPRASGGSYNEQFFGPGTRLTVL.

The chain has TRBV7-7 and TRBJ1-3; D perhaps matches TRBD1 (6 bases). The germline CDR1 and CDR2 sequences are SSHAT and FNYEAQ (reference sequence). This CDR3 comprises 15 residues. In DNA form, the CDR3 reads TGTGCTATCAAGGAAACAGGGAGGAATGGAAACACCATATATTTT. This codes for CAIKETGRNGNTIYF.

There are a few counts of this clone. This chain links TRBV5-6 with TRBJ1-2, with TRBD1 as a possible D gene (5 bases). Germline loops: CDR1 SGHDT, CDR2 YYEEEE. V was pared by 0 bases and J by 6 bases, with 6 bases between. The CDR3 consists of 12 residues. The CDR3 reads CASSLARDGYTF. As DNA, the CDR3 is TGTGCCAGCAGCTTGGCCAGGGATGGCTACACCTTC.

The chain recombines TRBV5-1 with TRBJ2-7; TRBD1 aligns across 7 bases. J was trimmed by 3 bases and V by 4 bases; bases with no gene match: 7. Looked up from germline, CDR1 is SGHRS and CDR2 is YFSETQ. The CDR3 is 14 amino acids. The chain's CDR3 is CASSGRDSSYEQYF. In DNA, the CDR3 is TGCGCCAGCAGCGGCCGGGACAGCAGCTACGAGCAGTACTTC.

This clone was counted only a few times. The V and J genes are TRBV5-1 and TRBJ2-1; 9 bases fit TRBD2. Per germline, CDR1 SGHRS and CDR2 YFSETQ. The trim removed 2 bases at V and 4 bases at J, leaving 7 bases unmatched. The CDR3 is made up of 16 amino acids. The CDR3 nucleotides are TGCGCCAGCAGCTTAGGGGCGACTAGCGGTTACAATGAGCAGTTCTTC. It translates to CASSLGATSGYNEQFF. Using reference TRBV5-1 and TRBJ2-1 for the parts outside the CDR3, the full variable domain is KAGVTQTPRYLIKTRGQQVTLSCSPISGHRSVSWYQQTPGQGLQFLFEYFSETQRNKGNFPGRFSGRQFSNSRSEMNVSTLELGDSALYLCASSLGATSGYNEQFFGPGTRLTVL.